Detailed here is one T cell receptor beta chain. The target antigen is unknown. CD8+ and CD4+ T cells were negatively isolated; TEMRA cells were FACS-enriched. Germline V gives CDR1 DFQATT, CDR2 SNEGSKA (reference sequence). V was pared by 3 bases and J by 4 bases, with 18 bases between. The CDR3 is 16 amino acids. These data come from a study of CD8 T cells in Susac syndrome. Random hexamers were used to reverse transcribe an amount of about 0.45 to 1 ug RNA. Multiplex immunoSEQ PCR targeted 54 Vbeta and 13 Jbeta TCR beta segments. TCRdb passed the immunoSEQ multiplex PCR reads through MiXCR, listing each CDR3 protein once. Among some 170,000 distinct CDR3 sequences, around 95% were seen once, and the ten largest hold 0.12% to 0.15%. The study's findings and limits: Individuals included in the TCR sequencing and HLA analysis were acknowledged by the study to be relatively few in number.

The rearrangement uses TRBV20-1 and TRBJ2-2, with D perhaps matching TRBD1 or TRBD2 (5 bases each). The sequenced sample consisted of CD4+ T cells from PBMCs. The TCR comes from a human donor in good health. The CDR3 nucleotides are TGCAGTGCTAGGACCCCCCGTGAGGGGATCACCGGGGAGCTGTTTTTT. It specifies CSARTPREGITGELFF.